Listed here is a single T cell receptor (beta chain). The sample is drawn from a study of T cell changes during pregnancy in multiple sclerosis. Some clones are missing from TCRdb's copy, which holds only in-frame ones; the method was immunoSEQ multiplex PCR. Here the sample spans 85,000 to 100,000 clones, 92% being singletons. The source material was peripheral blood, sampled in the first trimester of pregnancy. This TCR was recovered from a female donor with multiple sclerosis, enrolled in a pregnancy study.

In DNA, the CDR3 is TGTGCCAGCAGCTTACGGGACTTCTGGAACACCGGGGAGCTGTTTTTT. Residues: CASSLRDFWNTGELFF. The V call is TRBV11-2, the J call TRBJ2-2; a weak D match, TRBD2 (6 bases). Trimming stripped 2 bases from V and 1 base from J, with 11 bases between. CDR1 is SGHAT and CDR2 is FQNNGV in the germline V gene. This CDR3 is built from 16 residues.